This T cell receptor beta chain was observed in a study of Graves' ophthalmopathy and Graves' hyperthyroidism (dated 2018 in TCRdb). A note on the overall study: Hyperthyroidism was defined as stable when no progression to ophthalmopathy occurred within 18 months of follow-up. To tell Graves' ophthalmopathy apart from Graves' hyperthyroidism, and to predict which patients would progress to ophthalmopathy, the study relied on TCR beta repertoire signatures. To explore V-J signatures distinguishing ophthalmopathy from hyperthyroidism, a discovery set of 100 or so patients (43 ophthalmopathy, over 55 stable hyperthyroidism) was enrolled. In total, 135 blood samples were TCR-sequenced: some 43 ophthalmopathy, under 85 hyperthyroidism and some 17 hyperthyroidism-to-ophthalmopathy patients. Once sampling was done, hyperthyroidism patients were given methimazole at a starting dose of 30 mg daily, while ophthalmopathy patients were given high-dose intravenous methylprednisolone. T-cell repertoires of thyroid tissue and blood were compared in six hyperthyroidism patients. The independent validation cohort included 18 hyperthyroidism patients plus 17 patients who later progressed from hyperthyroidism to ophthalmopathy. Findings and caveats that apply to the study as a whole: Ophthalmopathy was separated from stable hyperthyroidism by the 13-signature model with about 85% sensitivity and 81% to 84% specificity in cross-validation and with 80%/75% in the test set. Sample size was not predetermined statistically, and investigators were not blinded to group allocation. In validation, the model predicted ophthalmopathy progression with 70.59% sensitivity and approximately 72% specificity; more than ten predicted patients were CT-confirmed with GO in a median of around 6 months. Most expanded thyroid clonotypes with frequency above 0.001 were also detected in blood, suggesting blood repertoires may reflect the thyroid immune response.

For repertoire sequencing, TCR beta CDR3 regions were amplified from RNA transcripts. HTBI primers and the Qiagen OneStep RT-PCR kit were used in a first-round RT-PCR, which was followed by a second-round multiplex PCR, size selection and purification. The libraries underwent paired-end sequencing with 100 bp reads on an Illumina HiSeq2000. For the original study's pipeline: SOAPnuke was used to process the reads, removing any read that contained adapters or uncalled bases, had a mean Phred below 15, or lacked an exact match to the constant primer or identifier. COPE v1.2.5 was used to merge the high-quality paired reads. Each unique nucleotide sequence was treated as a clonotype, and MiTCR v1.1 was used to align the clonotypes to the IMGT TRB V, D and J references. Analysis was restricted to V-J combinations with a frequency above 0.0001, which covered roughly 99% of repertoires. For each V-J combination, a TCR clonal expansion and chaos score was defined as F50 clonal expansion divided by the chaos observed in the TCRdist matrix. Welch's t-statistics and random forest were used to narrow the features down to more than 10 V-J combinations, which were then fed into a naive Bayes classifier. The similarity between thyroid and blood repertoires was quantified using the Morisita-Horn index. TCRdb ran its own pipeline on the public reads, namely fastp trimming at Q25 and MiXCR clone calling, and kept in-frame beta chains. Rows are combined by CDR3 protein, so each entry shows the most common genes and DNA. TCRdb's processing, not the authors', yielded these V and J calls. For this sample the table gives over a million distinct CDR3 sequences, of which about 38% were detected only once. The top ten clonotypes cover approximately 12% of the sample.

The germline ends are 10 bases apart after V is trimmed by 1 base and J by 3 bases. The CDR3 covers 15 residues, taking in both the cysteine and the phenylalanine. Of the read, only the CDR3 DNA is kept; its 45 bases are in frame from base 1. CDR1 and CDR2 (ENHRY, SYGVKD) derive from the germline V gene. This clonotype showed up many times. Its cognate antigen has yet to be identified. Base qualities were left out, and no much larger clone turns up one base away. Hyperthyroidism patients were newly diagnosed, were aged 18 to 65 years, and had a disease duration under 2 months. Patients with other autoimmune diseases, uncontrolled infections, pregnancy or lactation were excluded. Clinical symptoms, serum thyroxine, TRAb, thyroid ultrasound and orbital computed tomography formed the basis of the diagnosis. Total RNA was extracted with Trizol reagent and quality-checked on an Agilent 2100 Bioanalyzer.

The sequence is built from TRBV10-3 and TRBJ1-5, with no confident D gene call. Source material: peripheral blood or thyroid tissue (not recorded which). The source of this sequence is an adult man with Graves' hyperthyroidism. The CDR3 protein is CAISELEGFNQPQHF. In nucleotide form, the sequence is TGTGCCATCAGTGAGTTGGAGGGATTCAATCAGCCCCAGCATTTT.